A selection of T cell receptor beta chains follows, all from one sample in a study of T cell changes during pregnancy in multiple sclerosis. Assay: immunoSEQ multiplex PCR; the TCRdb copy retains only in-frame clones and omits some. The repertoire consists of roughly 39,000 clones, with 85% to 95% occurring once and the leading ten covering under 0.9%. Sequenced here: CD4+ T cells from peripheral blood mononuclear cells, sampled before pregnancy. Every receptor here comes from a female donor with multiple sclerosis, enrolled in a pregnancy study. CDR3s include the opening cysteine and the closing phenylalanine or tryptophan. The order of the fields is V gene, D gene, J gene, clone size, CDR3 DNA, CDR3 protein. D genes are given only for firm matches. For some rows the clone size is stated as once, few or many, or as a class when expanded; others skip it.

TRBV11-3	TRBD2	TRBJ2-1	-	TGTGCCAGCAGCTTAGATTCTCGAGCGGGGGCCTACAATGAGCAGTTCTTC	CASSLDSRAGAYNEQFF
TRBV10-3	-	TRBJ2-7	-	TGTGCCATCAGGACTCTCGGGGACGAGCAGTACTTC	CAIRTLGDEQYF
TRBV18	TRBD1	TRBJ2-7	-	TGTGCCAGCTCACCCGGACAGGCGCCCTACGAGCAGTACTTC	CASSPGQAPYEQYF
TRBV6-5	-	TRBJ2-1	few	TGTGCCAGCAGACCCCACACAGGCAATGAGCAGTTCTTC	CASRPHTGNEQFF
TRBV6-1	-	TRBJ1-4	-	TGTGCCAGCAGTTTAGCTATAAATGAAAAACTGTTTTTT	CASSLAINEKLFF
TRBV5-8	-	TRBJ1-5	-	TGTGCCAGCAAATGGGGGGGGCAGCCCCAGCATTTT	CASKWGGQPQHF
TRBV6-5	-	TRBJ2-1	-	TGTGCCAGCAGAAGTGGTGGGAGTGACAATGAGCAGTTCTTC	CASRSGGSDNEQFF
TRBV21-1	-	TRBJ2-1	-	TGTGCCAGCAGCCCCCCAAACGGGTCTGAGAATGAGCAGTTCTTC	CASSPPNGSENEQFF
TRBV11-3	TRBD2	TRBJ2-5	-	TGTGCCAGCAGCTTGGCTAGCGGGAGCGGGACCCAGTACTTC	CASSLASGSGTQYF
TRBV4-3	-	TRBJ1-4	-	TGCGCCAGCAGCCAGGGCCTCGGGAAACTTGAAAAACTGTTTTTT	CASSQGLGKLEKLFF
TRBV27	-	TRBJ2-4	-	TGTGCCAGCAGTTTATCTGGGGGGGCGGAAAAAAACATTCAGTACTTC	CASSLSGGAEKNIQYF
TRBV7-9	-	TRBJ1-1	-	TGTGCCAGCACGATGGGGGCGGTGGACACTGAAGCTTTCTTT	CASTMGAVDTEAFF
TRBV5-1	-	TRBJ1-6	-	TGCGCCACAGCCATAGGGACAACGAATTCACCCCTCCACTTT	CATAIGTTNSPLHF
TRBV27	TRBD2	TRBJ2-1	-	TGTGCCAGCAGTCCCTTGGCGGGAGTGGAAAATGAGCAGTTCTTC	CASSPLAGVENEQFF
TRBV28	TRBD2	TRBJ2-1	-	TGTGCCAGCAGTTTAGTAGCGGGATCGTTCAATGAGCAGTTCTTC	CASSLVAGSFNEQFF
TRBV5-4	TRBD2	TRBJ2-3	-	TGTGCCAGCAGCTTACCCGGACTAGCGGGAGGGGGCACAGATACGCAGTATTTT	CASSLPGLAGGGTDTQYF
TRBV27	TRBD1	TRBJ2-1	-	TGTGCCAGCAGTTTTTGGGGACAGAACAATGAGCAGTTCTTC	CASSFWGQNNEQFF
TRBV2	-	TRBJ2-3	-	TGTGCCAGCTCCGCGGAATTCACAGATACGCAGTATTTT	CASSAEFTDTQYF
TRBV10-3	-	TRBJ2-1	-	TGTGCCATCAGTGGCAGGGCAGGACCCAGGTCGGTCGGGAATGAGCAGTTCTTC	CAISGRAGPRSVGNEQFF
TRBV27	-	TRBJ1-5	-	TGTGCCAGCAGTGGACCACAGGGTCAGCCCCAGCATTTT	CASSGPQGQPQHF
TRBV9	-	TRBJ2-7	-	TGTGCCAGCAGCCCCGAAGGCATTAGCACGCGGTACTTC	CASSPEGISTRYF
TRBV5-1	-	TRBJ1-3	-	TGCGCCAGCAGCTTGACAGGTACCTCTGGAAACACCATATATTTT	CASSLTGTSGNTIYF
TRBV18	-	TRBJ2-1	-	TGTGCCAGCTCACCTCTTGCGCACTCCTACAATGAGCAGTTCTTC	CASSPLAHSYNEQFF
TRBV14	-	TRBJ1-4	once	TGTGCCAGCAGCCAATTAGTCGGGGGGTACGAAAAACTGTTTTTT	CASSQLVGGYEKLFF
TRBV4-1	TRBD1	TRBJ2-1	-	TGCGCCAGCAGCCAGGGACCCGGGACAGGGCCAAACAATGAGCAGTTCTTC	CASSQGPGTGPNNEQFF
TRBV6-6	-	TRBJ2-7	-	TGTGCCAGCAGGACGGTAGGGAGTTACGAGCAGTACTTC	CASRTVGSYEQYF
TRBV18	-	TRBJ2-5	-	TGTGCCAGCTCAAACGCAAAATCTGGCGGGCAAGAGACCCAGTACTTC	CASSNAKSGGQETQYF
TRBV10-3	-	TRBJ1-1	-	TGTGCCATCAGGAATGACAGGAGGGAAGCTTTCTTT	CAIRNDRREAFF
TRBV14	-	TRBJ1-1	-	TGTGCCAGCAGCCAAGCCGGGTTTGAAGCTTTCTTT	CASSQAGFEAFF
TRBV28	TRBD2	TRBJ2-7	-	TGTGCCAGCAGTTCTCGGCTCGGGGGGGGCAGCTCCTACGAGCAGTACTTC	CASSSRLGGGSSYEQYF
TRBV28	-	TRBJ2-3	-	TGTGCCAGCAGTTTATCGACTAGGGCAGATACGCAGTATTTT	CASSLSTRADTQYF
TRBV7-2	-	TRBJ1-1	few	TGTGCCAGCAGCTTAGAGGCAAACAGGGTTGATGCCGCTTTCTTT	CASSLEANRVDAAFF
TRBV2	-	TRBJ1-4	-	TGTGCCACCAAGGTGGGGGGGGGTGAAAAACTGTTTTTT	CATKVGGGEKLFF
TRBV10-3	TRBD1	TRBJ2-7	-	TGTGCCACTGGGACAGGGGATTCGTACGAGCAGTACTTC	CATGTGDSYEQYF
TRBV27	TRBD2	TRBJ2-7	-	TGTGCCAGCAGTTGGAGGACTAGCGGATCCTACGAGCAGTACTTC	CASSWRTSGSYEQYF
TRBV5-6	TRBD1	TRBJ1-6	-	TGTGCCAGCAGCTCCCCGAGGACAGGGGTCACCTCCGATAATTCACCCCTCCACTTT	CASSSPRTGVTSDNSPLHF
TRBV11-3	TRBD1	TRBJ1-2	-	TGTGCCAGCAGCTTAGTCGTTCGGACAGGGGATGGCTACACCTTC	CASSLVVRTGDGYTF
TRBV29-1	-	TRBJ2-3	-	TGCAGCGTTGTTAATGCGGGGCGGGGCACAGATACGCAGTATTTT	CSVVNAGRGTDTQYF
TRBV28	TRBD1	TRBJ2-7	-	TGTGCCAGCAGTGGGACAGGGGGCCGACACCCCTACGAGCAGTACTTC	CASSGTGGRHPYEQYF
TRBV27	TRBD1	TRBJ1-1	-	TGTGCCAGCGGAAAGACAGGGGTTCGGATGAACACTGAAGCTTTCTTT	CASGKTGVRMNTEAFF
TRBV7-8	TRBD2	TRBJ2-1	-	TGTGCCAGCAGCTTGAGCGGGAGCTCCTACAATGAGCAGTTCTTC	CASSLSGSSYNEQFF
TRBV5-1	-	TRBJ2-1	-	TGCGCCAGCAGCTTAGTCGTACGGAATGAGCAGTTCTTC	CASSLVVRNEQFF
TRBV7-2	TRBD2	TRBJ2-1	-	TGTGCCAGCAGCTTCAGGACTAGCGGGAGAGAAGAGCAGTTCTTC	CASSFRTSGREEQFF
TRBV27	TRBD2	TRBJ2-1	once	TGTGCCAGCAGCCCACTAGCGGGAGACGATGAGCAGTTCTTC	CASSPLAGDDEQFF
TRBV11-1	-	TRBJ2-3	-	TGTGCCAGCAGCTTAAGGGCAACGGGGACAGATACGCAGTATTTT	CASSLRATGTDTQYF
TRBV7-2	TRBD1	TRBJ2-7	-	TGTGCCAGCAGCTTAGATGCCGGGACAGGGTCCTACGAGCAGTACTTC	CASSLDAGTGSYEQYF
TRBV11-2	-	TRBJ2-5	-	TGTGCCAGCAGCTTAGAGAGGGCTAAGCGAGAGACCCAGTACTTC	CASSLERAKRETQYF
TRBV28	-	TRBJ1-3	-	TGTGCCAGCAGTTTGGAGGACGGGGGAAACACCATATATTTT	CASSLEDGGNTIYF
TRBV27	TRBD1	TRBJ2-7	-	TGTGCCAGCAGTTACAGGGGGCAAAGTCCCTACGAGCAGTACTTC	CASSYRGQSPYEQYF
TRBV19	-	TRBJ2-1	once	TGTGCCAGTAGTATGGATAAAGACTTTTACTCCTACAATGAGCAGTTCTTC	CASSMDKDFYSYNEQFF
TRBV19	-	TRBJ1-1	-	TGTGCCAGTAGTGTCGGCAGGGTAGCGAACACTGAAGCTTTCTTT	CASSVGRVANTEAFF
TRBV5-1	TRBD2	TRBJ2-7	-	TGCGCCAGCAGCCCGTCCCCGACTAGCGGGAGTAGCGAGCAGTACTTC	CASSPSPTSGSSEQYF
TRBV5-1	-	TRBJ2-5	-	TGCGCCAGCAGCTTGGTGGGCGGGGCTCAAGAGACCCAGTACTTC	CASSLVGGAQETQYF
TRBV10-3	TRBD1	TRBJ1-2	-	TGTGCCATCAGCGGGACAGGGGTGGTGAGTGGCTACACCTTC	CAISGTGVVSGYTF